One and the same sample provided the 22 T cell receptor beta chains below, sequenced in a study of cytomegalovirus exposure and HLA in healthy donors. The PCR ran on 60 Vbeta and 13 Jbeta primers. The repertoire was sequenced with immunoSEQ multiplex PCR; TCRdb's copy has only in-frame clones and lacks some. The sample has under 200,000 clones, about four fifths seen once. The sample taken for sequencing was PBMCs. The receptors stem from a woman between 45 and 60 years old in good health and CMV-seropositive.

On this clone: Relative to the germline gene, one junction end is altered; a read error may explain this. This rearrangement joins TRBV7-9 to TRBJ2-1; TRBD2 matches 9 bases. Germline CDR1 and CDR2: SEHNR and FQNEAQ (reference sequence). The CDR3 loop spans 12 amino acids. CDR3 sequence reads: CSSSSGGSEQFF. CDR3 coding DNA: TGTTCCAGCAGTAGCGGGGGTAGTGAGCAGTTCTTC.

This chain uses TRBV6-5 with TRBJ2-1, with D possibly matching TRBD1 (5 bases). The CDR3 is 11 amino acids. Germline loops: CDR1 MNHEY, CDR2 SVGAGI. V was shortened by 6 bases and J by 7 bases, with 7 bases between the two germline ends. CDR3 loop: CASSRQNEQFF. In DNA, the CDR3 is TGTGCCAGCAGCCGACAGAATGAGCAGTTCTTC.

The chain recombines TRBV28 with TRBJ1-6; D possibly corresponds to TRBD1 (6 bases). CDR3 size: 14 residues. V shed 6 bases and J shed 5 bases, with 11 bases lying between them. In germline, CDR1 is MDHEN, CDR2 SYDVKM. The CDR3 here is CASRLRQDNSPLHF. In DNA, the CDR3 is TGTGCCAGCAGGCTAAGACAGGATAATTCACCCCTCCACTTT.

The genes are TRBV6-1 and TRBJ1-6; tentatively, D is TRBD1 (6 bases). The V gene's germline CDR1 is MNHNS and CDR2 SASEGT. The CDR3 is made up of 15 amino acids. V lost 4 bases and J lost 4, with 11 bases in between. The CDR3 DNA sequence: TGTGCCAGCAGTGGATCGACAGGATATAATTCACCCCTCCACTTT. Protein sequence: CASSGSTGYNSPLHF.

CDR3 nucleotides: TGCGCCAGCAGCCAGCGACAGGGGGTGTACGAGCAGTACTTC. Protein sequence: CASSQRQGVYEQYF. The rearrangement uses TRBV4-1 and TRBJ2-7, with TRBD1 matching over 9 bases. Trimming cost V 3 bases and J 4 bases; bases outside gene matches: 4. Germline V CDR1 and CDR2: MGHRA, YSYEKL. The CDR3 loop spans 14 amino acids.

Comments on this clone: Other DNA sequences of this sample code for an identical CDR3. The V call is TRBV5-4, the J call TRBJ2-7, with D possibly matching TRBD2 (7 bases). Germline CDR1 SGHNT, CDR2 YYREEE (reference sequence). V was clipped by 4 bases and J by 0 bases, with 11 bases between them. The CDR3 has 14 amino acids. CDR3 bases: TGTGCCAGCAGCCTAAGGGGGGGCTCCTACGAGCAGTACTTC. It yields the protein CASSLRGGSYEQYF.

The chain links TRBV9 to TRBJ2-1; possible D gene TRBD1, 5 bases. The V end lost 0 bases, the J end lost 9 bases, and 7 bases lay between the germline ends. Germline values: CDR1 SGDLS, CDR2 YYNGEE. This CDR3 region has 12 residues. The CDR3 bases are TGTGCCAGCAGCGTAGAGGGGATTGAGCAGTTCTTC. Translated: CASSVEGIEQFF.

Remarks on this clone: One junction end does not reproduce the germline sequence, and a read error may be involved. This chain uses TRBV7-9 with TRBJ2-3; the match to TRBD2 covers 10 bases. The CDR3 spans 14 residues. Germline-derived CDR1 and CDR2 are SEHNR and FQNEAQ (reference sequence). In nucleotides, the CDR3 is TGTTCCAGCAGAAGCGGGGGGGCCCTAGATACGCAGTATTTT. The encoded protein is CSSRSGGALDTQYF. The full variable domain, in which reference TRBV7-9 and TRBJ2-3 provide the parts outside the CDR3, is DTGVSQNPRHKITKRGQNVTFRCDPISEHNRLYWYRQTLGQGPEFLTYFQNEAQLEKSRLLSDRFSAERPKGSFSTLEIQRTEQGDSAMYLCSSRSGGALDTQYFGPGTRLTVL.

The chain is built from TRBV28 and TRBJ1-4, with 7 bases matching TRBD1. Germline assignment: CDR1 MDHEN and CDR2 SYDVKM. With 3 bases clipped from V and 7 bases from J, the junction kept 8 bases outside the gene matches. The CDR3 runs to 15 residues. The CDR3 nucleotides are TGTGCCAGCAGTTTGGGAAGGGGGCAAGGTGAAAAACTGTTTTTT. It is translated as CASSLGRGQGEKLFF.

This chain joins TRBV9 and TRBJ2-2; 9 bases are shared with TRBD1. Germline V CDR1 and CDR2: SGDLS, YYNGEE. V dropped 4 bases and J dropped 4; count of bases not matched to a gene: 14. This CDR3 has 18 amino acids. CDR3 nucleotides: TGTGCCAGCAGCAAGGACAGGGGCCGAACCAGGAGCACCGGGGAGCTGTTTTTT. Translating it yields CASSKDRGRTRSTGELFF. The whole variable domain, remainder taken from reference TRBV9 and TRBJ2-2, is DSGVTQTPKHLITATGQRVTLRCSPRSGDLSVYWYQQSLDQGLQFLIQYYNGEERAKGNILERFSAQQFPDLHSELNLSSLELGDSALYFCASSKDRGRTRSTGELFFGEGSRLTVL.

This clone was counted a single time. An end of the junction differs from the germline gene, which may be a read error. The gene calls are TRBV5-1 and TRBJ1-5, with 7 nucleotides matching TRBD1. Germline V gene lookup returns CDR1 SGHRS and CDR2 YFSETQ. This CDR3 has 14 amino acids. CDR3 region: CASSLGGGRQPQHF. CDR3 bases: TGTGCCAGCAGCCTCGGAGGGGGCCGTCAGCCCCAGCATTTT.

This chain's CDR3 is CASSLEGSGLGETQYF. The DNA of the CDR3 is TGTGCCAGCAGCTTGGAAGGAAGCGGGCTGGGAGAGACCCAGTACTTC. The V and J genes are TRBV5-6 and TRBJ2-5, with a weak D call TRBD2 (6 bases). This CDR3 comprises 16 residues. The germline gives CDR1 SGHDT, CDR2 YYEEEE. The V end was cut by 0 bases, the J end by 4 bases, with 16 bases between.

V and J are TRBV7-2 and TRBJ2-7, with 7 bases aligning to TRBD2. The CDR3 is 14 residues long. V lost 5 bases and J lost 7; bases outside the gene matches: 11. Germline lookup yields CDR1 SGHTA and CDR2 FQGNSA. The CDR3 nucleotides are TGTGCCAGCAGCCGGGAGGCTCCGCCGGGTGAGCAGTACTTC. Translated, it gives CASSREAPPGEQYF.

The chain links TRBV6-1 to TRBJ2-3, with TRBD2 identical over 9 bases. Germline values: CDR1 MNHNS, CDR2 SASEGT. Trimming at V came to 4 bases and at J to 5 bases, leaving 16 bases not matched to a gene. The length of the CDR3 is 18 residues. The CDR3 coding sequence is TGTGCCAGCAGTGCGTTCGGCGGGGGGGCCCTCTCCGGAGATACGCAGTATTTT. Amino acids: CASSAFGGGALSGDTQYF.

This chain connects TRBV4-1 to TRBJ2-4; tentatively, D is TRBD1 (5 bases). Trimming stripped 0 bases from V and 2 bases from J, with 11 bases between. This CDR3 has 16 amino acids. The germline V gene encodes CDR1 MGHRA and CDR2 YSYEKL. The CDR3 DNA is TGCGCCAGCAGCCAAGATAACCGGACACCCAAAAACATTCAGTACTTC. Amino acid sequence: CASSQDNRTPKNIQYF.

The chain combines TRBV7-9 with TRBJ1-1; unclear D gene. This CDR3 is 14 amino acids long. CDR1 SEHNR and CDR2 FQNEAQ come from the germline V gene (reference sequence). Trimming took 1 base from V and 1 from J, leaving 7 bases between them. CDR3 sequence reads: CASSLGAPNTEAFF. The CDR3 nucleotides read TGTGCCAGCAGCTTAGGAGCGCCGAACACTGAAGCTTTCTTT.

The chain employs TRBV7-2 and TRBJ1-6; D may be TRBD1 (5 bases). This CDR3 is built from 14 residues. Germline CDR1 SGHTA, CDR2 FQGNSA. Trimming took 4 bases from V and 5 from J, leaving 9 bases between them. The DNA for the CDR3 is TGTGCCAGCAGCTCGGACACAAATAATTCACCCCTCCACTTT. Protein product: CASSSDTNNSPLHF. Drawing the rest from reference TRBV7-2 and TRBJ1-6, the complete variable domain is GAGVSQSPSNKVTEKGKDVELRCDPISGHTALYWYRQSLGQGLEFLIYFQGNSAPDKSGLPSDRFSAERTGGSVSTLTIQRTQQEDSAVYLCASSSDTNNSPLHFGNGTRLTVT.

The chain employs TRBV7-2 and TRBJ2-7; D remains ambiguous. V was shortened by 2 bases and J by 3 bases, with 11 bases between the two germline ends. The germline V gene has CDR1 SGHTA and CDR2 FQGNSA. There are 14 residues in the CDR3. The CDR3 region is CASSLNPQIYEQYF. DNA of the CDR3: TGTGCCAGCAGCTTAAATCCCCAAATCTACGAGCAGTACTTC.

The chain is built from TRBV2 and TRBJ1-4; TRBD1 matches 10 bases. After removal of 4 bases from V and 10 bases from J, the junction contained 3 bases not matched to a gene. Germline-derived CDR1 and CDR2 are SNHLY and FYNNEI. CDR3 size: 13 residues. The CDR3 sequence: CASSGQGAGKLFF. DNA for the CDR3: TGTGCCAGCAGTGGACAGGGGGCAGGAAAACTGTTTTTT.

The chain couples TRBV7-9 to TRBJ2-6, with 7 bases aligning to TRBD1. Germline values: CDR1 SEHNR, CDR2 FQNEAQ (reference sequence). This CDR3 comprises 17 residues. J lost 0 bases, V lost 8 bases, and 10 bases had no gene match. The chain's CDR3 is CASFPHRGLSGANVLTF. As DNA, the CDR3 is TGTGCCAGCTTCCCGCACAGGGGCCTCTCTGGGGCCAACGTCCTGACTTTC.

This clone was picked up one time. The chain employs TRBV7-9 and TRBJ1-4; 7 positions match TRBD1. The CDR3 is 15 amino acids. Germline-derived CDR1 and CDR2 are SEHNR and FQNEAQ (reference sequence). Trimming took 0 bases from V and 2 from J; bases not matched to a gene: 0. In DNA, the CDR3 is TGTGCCAGCAGCTTAGCGGACAGGACTAATGAAAAACTGTTTTTT. Protein sequence: CASSLADRTNEKLFF.

This chain joins TRBV7-8 and TRBJ2-7, with D uncertain. The CDR3 sequence is 16 residues long. Trimming shortened V by 3 bases and J by 3 bases, and 18 bases separated the two germline ends. Germline loops: CDR1 SGHVS, CDR2 FQNEAQ. CDR3 in amino acids: CASSFRMNAVSYEQYF. As DNA, the CDR3 is TGTGCCAGCAGCTTTAGGATGAATGCGGTAAGCTACGAGCAGTACTTC.